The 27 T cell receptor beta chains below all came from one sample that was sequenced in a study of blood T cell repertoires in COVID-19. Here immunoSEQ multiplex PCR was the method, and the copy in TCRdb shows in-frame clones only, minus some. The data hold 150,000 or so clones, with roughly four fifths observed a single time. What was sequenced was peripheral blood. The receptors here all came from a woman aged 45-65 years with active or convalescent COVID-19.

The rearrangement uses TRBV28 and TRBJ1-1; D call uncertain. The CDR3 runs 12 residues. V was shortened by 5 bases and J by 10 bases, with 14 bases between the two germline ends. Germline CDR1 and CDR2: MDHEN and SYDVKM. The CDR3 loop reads CASSLPVGRAFF. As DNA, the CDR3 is TGTGCCAGCAGTCTTCCGGTCGGGAGAGCTTTCTTT.

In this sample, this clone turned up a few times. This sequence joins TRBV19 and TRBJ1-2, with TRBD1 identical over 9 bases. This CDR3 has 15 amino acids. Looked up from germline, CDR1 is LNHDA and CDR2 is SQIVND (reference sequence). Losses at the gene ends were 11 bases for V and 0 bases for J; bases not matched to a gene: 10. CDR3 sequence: CASRDREGANYGYTF. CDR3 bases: TGTGCCTCCCGGGACAGGGAGGGGGCTAACTATGGCTACACCTTC. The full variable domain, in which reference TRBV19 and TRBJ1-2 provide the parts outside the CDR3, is DGGITQSPKYLFRKEGQNVTLSCEQNLNHDAMYWYRQDPGQGLRLIYYSQIVNDFQKGDIAEGYSVSREKKESFPLTVTSAQKNPTAFYLCASRDREGANYGYTFGSGTRLTVV.

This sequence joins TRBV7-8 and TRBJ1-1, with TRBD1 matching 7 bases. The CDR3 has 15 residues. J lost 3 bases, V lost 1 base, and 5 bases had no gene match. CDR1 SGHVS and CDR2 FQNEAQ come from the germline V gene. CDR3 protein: CASSLGNRGDTEAFF. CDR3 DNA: TGTGCCAGCAGCTTAGGTAACAGGGGAGACACTGAAGCTTTCTTT.

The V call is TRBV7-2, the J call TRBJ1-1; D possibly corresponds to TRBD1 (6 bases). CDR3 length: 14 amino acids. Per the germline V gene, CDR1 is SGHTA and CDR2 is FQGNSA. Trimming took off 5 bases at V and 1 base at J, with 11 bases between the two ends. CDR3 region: CASSRRTENTEAFF. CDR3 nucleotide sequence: TGTGCCAGCAGCCGTCGGACAGAGAACACTGAAGCTTTCTTT.

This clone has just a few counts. The CDR3 protein is CASSPGGDEAFF. The CDR3 nucleotides are TGTGCCAGCAGTCCAGGGGGTGATGAAGCTTTCTTT. The rearrangement joins TRBV25-1 to TRBJ1-1; TRBD1 agrees at 7 bases. Per germline, CDR1 MGHDK and CDR2 SYGVNS. After removal of 5 bases from V and 7 bases from J, the junction contained 4 bases not matched to a gene. There are 12 residues in the CDR3.

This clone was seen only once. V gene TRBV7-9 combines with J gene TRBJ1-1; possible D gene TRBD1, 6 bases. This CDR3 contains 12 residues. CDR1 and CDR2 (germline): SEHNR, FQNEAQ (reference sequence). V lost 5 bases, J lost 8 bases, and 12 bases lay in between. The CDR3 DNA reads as TGTGCCAGCAGCGTCCAGGGGCGGGAAGCTTTCTTT. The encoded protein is CASSVQGREAFF.

DNA for the CDR3: TGTGCCACCAGAGCGACAGGGTATAGCAATCAGCCCCAGCATTTT. Amino acid sequence: CATRATGYSNQPQHF. The rearrangement uses TRBV15 and TRBJ1-5; TRBD1 matches at 7 bases. V lost 6 bases, J lost 0 bases, and 5 bases stayed unmatched. Germline values: CDR1 LNHNV, CDR2 YYDKDF (reference sequence). This CDR3 comprises 15 residues.

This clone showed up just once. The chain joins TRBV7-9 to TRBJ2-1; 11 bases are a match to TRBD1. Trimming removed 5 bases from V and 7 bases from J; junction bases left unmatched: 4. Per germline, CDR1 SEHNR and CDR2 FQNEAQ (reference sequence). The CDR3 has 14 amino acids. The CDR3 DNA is TGTGCCAGCAGCCCCGGGACAGGGGGAAATGAGCAGTTCTTC. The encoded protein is CASSPGTGGNEQFF.

The CDR3 DNA is TGTGCCAGCAGTGAGGAGGGATTGAGGACCCAGTACTTC. Its translation: CASSEEGLRTQYF. This chain links TRBV6-1 with TRBJ2-5, with D maybe TRBD2 (6 bases). Per germline, CDR1 MNHNS and CDR2 SASEGT. V was trimmed by 3 bases and J by 7 bases, leaving 12 bases between them. The CDR3 consists of 13 residues.

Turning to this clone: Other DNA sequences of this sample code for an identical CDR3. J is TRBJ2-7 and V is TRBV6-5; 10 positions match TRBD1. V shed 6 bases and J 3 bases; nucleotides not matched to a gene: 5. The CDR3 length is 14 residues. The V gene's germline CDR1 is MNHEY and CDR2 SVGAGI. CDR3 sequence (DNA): TGTGCCAGCAGCTTCCGGGACAGGGGCTACGAGCAGTACTTC. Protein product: CASSFRDRGYEQYF.

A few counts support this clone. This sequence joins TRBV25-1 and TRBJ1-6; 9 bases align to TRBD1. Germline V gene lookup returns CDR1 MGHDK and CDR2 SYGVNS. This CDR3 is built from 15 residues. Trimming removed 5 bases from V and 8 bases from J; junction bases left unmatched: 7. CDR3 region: CASSPGQGFYSPLHF. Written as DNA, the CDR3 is TGTGCCAGCAGTCCGGGACAGGGTTTTTATTCACCCCTCCACTTT.

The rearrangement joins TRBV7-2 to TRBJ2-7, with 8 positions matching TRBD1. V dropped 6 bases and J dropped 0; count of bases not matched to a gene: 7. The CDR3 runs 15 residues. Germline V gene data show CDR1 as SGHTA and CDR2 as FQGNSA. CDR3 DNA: TGTGCCAGCAGGGCTTCGGGACAGGTCTCCTACGAGCAGTACTTC. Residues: CASRASGQVSYEQYF.

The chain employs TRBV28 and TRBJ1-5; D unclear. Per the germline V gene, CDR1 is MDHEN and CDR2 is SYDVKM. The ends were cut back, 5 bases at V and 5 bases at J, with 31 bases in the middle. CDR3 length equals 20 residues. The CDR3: CASSLLSGASARGGHQPQHF. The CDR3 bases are TGTGCCAGCAGTCTCCTTTCTGGTGCGTCGGCAAGAGGAGGTCATCAGCCCCAGCATTTT.

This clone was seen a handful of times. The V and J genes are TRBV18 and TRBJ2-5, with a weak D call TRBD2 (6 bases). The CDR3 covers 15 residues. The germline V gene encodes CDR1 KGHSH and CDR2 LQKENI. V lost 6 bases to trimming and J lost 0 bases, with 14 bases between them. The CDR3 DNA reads TGTGCCAGCTCCTCCCTAGGAGGGTACCAAGAGACCCAGTACTTC. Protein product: CASSSLGGYQETQYF.

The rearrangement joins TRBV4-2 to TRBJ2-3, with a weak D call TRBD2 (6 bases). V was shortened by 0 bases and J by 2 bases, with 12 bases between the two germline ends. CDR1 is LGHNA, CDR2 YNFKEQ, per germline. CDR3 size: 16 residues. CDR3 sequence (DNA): TGTGCCAGCAGCCAAGAATCGGGGGATCTCACAGATACGCAGTATTTT. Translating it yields CASSQESGDLTDTQYF.

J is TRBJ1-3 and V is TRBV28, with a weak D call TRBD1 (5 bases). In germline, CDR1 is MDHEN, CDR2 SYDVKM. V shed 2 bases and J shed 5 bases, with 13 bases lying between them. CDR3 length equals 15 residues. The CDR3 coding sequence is TGTGCCAGCAGTTTAGGGGGGGAATTGAGAAACACCATATATTTT. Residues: CASSLGGELRNTIYF.

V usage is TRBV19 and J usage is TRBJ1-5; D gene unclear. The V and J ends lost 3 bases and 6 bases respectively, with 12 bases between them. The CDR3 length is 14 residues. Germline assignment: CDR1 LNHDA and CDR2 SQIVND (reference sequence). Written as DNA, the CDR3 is TGTGCCAGTAGTATCGGGGAGGTAGGTCAGCCCCAGCATTTT. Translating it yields CASSIGEVGQPQHF. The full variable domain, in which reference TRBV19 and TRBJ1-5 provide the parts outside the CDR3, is DGGITQSPKYLFRKEGQNVTLSCEQNLNHDAMYWYRQDPGQGLRLIYYSQIVNDFQKGDIAEGYSVSREKKESFPLTVTSAQKNPTAFYLCASSIGEVGQPQHFGDGTRLSIL.

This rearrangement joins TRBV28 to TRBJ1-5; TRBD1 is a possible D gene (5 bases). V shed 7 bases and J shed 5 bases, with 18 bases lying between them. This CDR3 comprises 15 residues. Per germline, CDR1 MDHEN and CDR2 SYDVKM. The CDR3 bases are TGTGCCAGCATGCTCCTCGGTATCAGGGATCAGCCCCAGCATTTT. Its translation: CASMLLGIRDQPQHF.

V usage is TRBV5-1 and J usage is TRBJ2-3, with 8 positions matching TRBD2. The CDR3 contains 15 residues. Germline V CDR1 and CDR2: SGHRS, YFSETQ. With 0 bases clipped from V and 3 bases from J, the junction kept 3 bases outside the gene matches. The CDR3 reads CASSLAGGRTDTQYF. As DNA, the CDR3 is TGCGCCAGCAGCTTGGCGGGAGGGCGGACAGATACGCAGTATTTT.

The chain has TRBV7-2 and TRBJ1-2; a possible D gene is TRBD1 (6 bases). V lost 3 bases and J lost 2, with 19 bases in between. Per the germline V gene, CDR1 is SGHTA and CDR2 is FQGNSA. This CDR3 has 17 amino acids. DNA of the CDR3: TGTGCCAGCAGCTTGGGACCGGGACAAAGGGAGAACTATGGCTACACCTTC. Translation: CASSLGPGQRENYGYTF.

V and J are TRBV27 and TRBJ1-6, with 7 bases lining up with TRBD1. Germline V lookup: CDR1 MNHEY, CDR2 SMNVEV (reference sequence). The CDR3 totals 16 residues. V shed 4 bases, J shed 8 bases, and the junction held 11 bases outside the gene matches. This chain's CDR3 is CASSSPQTGKYSPLHF. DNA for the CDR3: TGTGCCAGCAGTTCTCCCCAGACAGGGAAATATTCACCCCTCCACTTT.

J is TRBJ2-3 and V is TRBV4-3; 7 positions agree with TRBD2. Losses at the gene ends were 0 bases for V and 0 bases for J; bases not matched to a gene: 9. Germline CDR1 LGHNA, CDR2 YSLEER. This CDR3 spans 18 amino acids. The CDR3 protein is CASSQDDIPRGSTDTQYF. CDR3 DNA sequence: TGCGCCAGCAGCCAAGATGATATACCGCGGGGGAGCACAGATACGCAGTATTTT.

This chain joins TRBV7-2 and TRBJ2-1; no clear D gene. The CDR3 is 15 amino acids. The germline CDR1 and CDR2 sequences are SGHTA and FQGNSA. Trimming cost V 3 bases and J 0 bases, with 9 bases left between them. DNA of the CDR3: TGTGCCAGCAGCTTCAGCGAAAGCTCCTACAATGAGCAGTTCTTC. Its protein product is CASSFSESSYNEQFF.

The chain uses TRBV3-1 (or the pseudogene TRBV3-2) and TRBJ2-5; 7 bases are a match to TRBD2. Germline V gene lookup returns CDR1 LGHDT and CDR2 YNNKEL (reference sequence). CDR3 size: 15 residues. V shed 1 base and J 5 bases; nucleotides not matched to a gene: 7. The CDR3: CASSQGGGAEETQYF. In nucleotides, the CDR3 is TGTGCCAGCAGCCAAGGGGGAGGGGCGGAGGAGACCCAGTACTTC.

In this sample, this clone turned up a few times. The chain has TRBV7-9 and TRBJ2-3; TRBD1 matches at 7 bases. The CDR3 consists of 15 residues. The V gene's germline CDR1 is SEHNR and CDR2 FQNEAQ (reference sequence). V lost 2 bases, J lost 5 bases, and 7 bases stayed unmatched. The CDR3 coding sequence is TGTGCCAGCAGCTTAAATTCAAGGGGGCAAGATACGCAGTATTTT. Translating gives CASSLNSRGQDTQYF.

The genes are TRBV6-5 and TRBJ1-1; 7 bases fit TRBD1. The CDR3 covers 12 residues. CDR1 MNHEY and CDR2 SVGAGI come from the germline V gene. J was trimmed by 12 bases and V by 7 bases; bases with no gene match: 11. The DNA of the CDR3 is TGTGCCAGCACGAAACAGGGGATGAGGTCTTTCTTT. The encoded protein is CASTKQGMRSFF.

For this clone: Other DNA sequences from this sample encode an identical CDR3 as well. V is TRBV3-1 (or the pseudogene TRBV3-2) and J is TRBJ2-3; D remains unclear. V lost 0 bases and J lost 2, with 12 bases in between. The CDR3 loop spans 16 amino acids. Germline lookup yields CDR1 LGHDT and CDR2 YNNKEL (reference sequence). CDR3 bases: TGTGCCAGCAGCCAAGATCCTGGCGGAGACACAGATACGCAGTATTTT. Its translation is CASSQDPGGDTDTQYF.